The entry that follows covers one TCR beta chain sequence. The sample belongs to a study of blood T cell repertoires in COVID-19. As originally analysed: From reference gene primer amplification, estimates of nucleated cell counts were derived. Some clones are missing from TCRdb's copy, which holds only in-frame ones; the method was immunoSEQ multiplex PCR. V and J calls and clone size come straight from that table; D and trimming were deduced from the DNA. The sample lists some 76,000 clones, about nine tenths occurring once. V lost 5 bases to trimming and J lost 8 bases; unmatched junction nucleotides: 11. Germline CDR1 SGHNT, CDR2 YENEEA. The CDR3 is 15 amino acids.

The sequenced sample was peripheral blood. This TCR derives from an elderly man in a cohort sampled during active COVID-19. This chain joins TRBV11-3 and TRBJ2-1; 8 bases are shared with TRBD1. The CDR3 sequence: CASSARGQGGDEQFF. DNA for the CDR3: TGTGCCAGCAGCGCCCGTGGACAGGGCGGCGATGAGCAGTTCTTC. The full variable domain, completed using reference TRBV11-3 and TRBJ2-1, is EAGVVQSPRYKIIEKKQPVAFWCNPISGHNTLYWYLQNLGQGPELLIRYENEEAVDDSQLPKDRFSAERLKGVDSTLKIQPAELGDSAVYLCASSARGQGGDEQFFGPGTRLTVL.